This T cell receptor beta chain was captured by sequencing in a study of blood T cell repertoires in COVID-19. Method: immunoSEQ multiplex PCR; TCRdb's copy keeps in-frame clones and lacks some. The data contain around 78,000 clones, about nine tenths of them singletons. CDR1 is SEHNR, CDR2 FQNEAQ, per germline (reference sequence). The CDR3 consists of 13 residues. The V end was cut by 1 base, the J end by 4 bases, with 7 bases between. Sequenced material: peripheral blood. This clonotype was sampled from a woman in her sixties or seventies with acute or convalescent COVID-19. The chain is built from TRBV7-9 and TRBJ1-1, with D hard to call. This CDR3 reads CASSLGARTEAFF. CDR3 sequence (DNA): TGTGCCAGCAGCTTAGGGGCCCGCACTGAAGCTTTCTTT.